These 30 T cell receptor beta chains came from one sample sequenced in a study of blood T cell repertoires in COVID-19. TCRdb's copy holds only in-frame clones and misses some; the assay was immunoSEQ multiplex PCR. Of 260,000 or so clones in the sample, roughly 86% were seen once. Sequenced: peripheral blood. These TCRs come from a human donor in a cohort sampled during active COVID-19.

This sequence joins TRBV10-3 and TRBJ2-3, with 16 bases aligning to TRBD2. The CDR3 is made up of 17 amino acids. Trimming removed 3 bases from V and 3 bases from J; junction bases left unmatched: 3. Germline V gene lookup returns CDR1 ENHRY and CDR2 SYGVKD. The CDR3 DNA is TGTGCCATCAGTGATCCGGGACTAGCGGGGGGGACAGATACGCAGTATTTT. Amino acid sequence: CAISDPGLAGGTDTQYF.

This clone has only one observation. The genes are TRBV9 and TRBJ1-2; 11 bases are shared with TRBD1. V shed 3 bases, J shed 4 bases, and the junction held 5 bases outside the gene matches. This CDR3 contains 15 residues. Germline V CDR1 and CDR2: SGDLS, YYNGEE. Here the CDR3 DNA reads TGTGCCAGCAGCGAAACCGGGACAGGGGGCTATGGCTACACCTTC. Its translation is CASSETGTGGYGYTF.

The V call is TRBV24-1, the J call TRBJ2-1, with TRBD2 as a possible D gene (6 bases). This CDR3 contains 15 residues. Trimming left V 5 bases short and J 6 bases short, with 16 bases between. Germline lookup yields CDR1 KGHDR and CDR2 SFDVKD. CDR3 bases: TGTGCCACCAGTGGCGGGGTGGACGTGCTCAATGAGCAGTTCTTC. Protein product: CATSGGVDVLNEQFF.

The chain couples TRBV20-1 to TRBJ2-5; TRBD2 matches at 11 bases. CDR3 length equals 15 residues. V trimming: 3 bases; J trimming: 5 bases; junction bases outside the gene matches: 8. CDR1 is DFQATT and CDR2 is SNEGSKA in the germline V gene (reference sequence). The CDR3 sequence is CSASASGGRRETQYF. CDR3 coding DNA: TGCAGTGCTAGTGCTAGCGGGGGGCGCAGGGAGACCCAGTACTTC.

Written as DNA, the CDR3 is TGTGCCAGCTCCCCCCTCAAAGGGGGCACTGAAGCTTTCTTT. Translating it yields CASSPLKGGTEAFF. The J gene is TRBJ1-1, the V gene TRBV18, with D possibly being TRBD1 (6 bases). The CDR3 totals 14 residues. From germline, CDR1 is KGHSH and CDR2 LQKENI. The V end was cut by 6 bases, the J end by 4 bases, with 15 bases between.

The CDR3 sequence is CASSPPFSGAYEQYF. The CDR3 DNA sequence: TGTGCCAGCAGCCCCCCCTTTAGCGGGGCCTACGAGCAGTACTTC. This chain connects TRBV6-5 to TRBJ2-7, with 8 bases aligning to TRBD2. The CDR3 length is 15 residues. Germline CDR1 and CDR2: MNHEY and SVGAGI. V lost 6 bases, J lost 2 bases, and 9 bases stayed unmatched.

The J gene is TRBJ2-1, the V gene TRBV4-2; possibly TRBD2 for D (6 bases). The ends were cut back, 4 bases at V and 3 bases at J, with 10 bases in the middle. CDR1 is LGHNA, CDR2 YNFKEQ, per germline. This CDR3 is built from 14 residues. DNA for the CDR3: TGTGCCAGCAGCCGCCGGGACTTCTACAATGAGCAGTTCTTC. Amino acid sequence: CASSRRDFYNEQFF.

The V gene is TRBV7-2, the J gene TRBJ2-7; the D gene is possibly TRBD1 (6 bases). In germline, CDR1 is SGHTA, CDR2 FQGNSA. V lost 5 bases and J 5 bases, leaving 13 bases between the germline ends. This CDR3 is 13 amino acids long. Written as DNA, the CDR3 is TGTGCCAGCAGCCCCTACAGGGCCGACGAGCAGTACTTC. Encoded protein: CASSPYRADEQYF.

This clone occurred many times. The CDR3 loop reads CSVVKHSYEQYF. DNA for the CDR3: TGCAGCGTTGTGAAGCACTCATACGAGCAGTACTTC. V and J are TRBV29-1 and TRBJ2-7; D unresolved. Germline CDR1 reads SQVTM; CDR2 reads ANQGSEA. V shed 4 bases and J shed 4 bases, with 11 bases lying between them. The CDR3 totals 12 residues.

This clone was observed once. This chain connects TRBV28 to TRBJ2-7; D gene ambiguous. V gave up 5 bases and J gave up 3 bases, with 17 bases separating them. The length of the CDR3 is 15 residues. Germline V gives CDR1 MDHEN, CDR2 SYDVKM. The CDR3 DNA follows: TGTGCCAGCAGTCTCCCCGGTCGTTTTCTCTACGAGCAGTACTTC. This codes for CASSLPGRFLYEQYF.

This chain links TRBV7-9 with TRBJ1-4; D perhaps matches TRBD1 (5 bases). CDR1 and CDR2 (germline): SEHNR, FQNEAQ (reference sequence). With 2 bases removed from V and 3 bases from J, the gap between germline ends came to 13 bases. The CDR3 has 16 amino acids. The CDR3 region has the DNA TGTGCCAGCAGCTTACGGCAGGGATCTTCTAATGAAAAACTGTTTTTT. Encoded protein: CASSLRQGSSNEKLFF. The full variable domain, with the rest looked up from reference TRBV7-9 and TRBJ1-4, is DTGVSQNPRHKITKRGQNVTFRCDPISEHNRLYWYRQTLGQGPEFLTYFQNEAQLEKSRLLSDRFSAERPKGSFSTLEIQRTEQGDSAMYLCASSLRQGSSNEKLFFGSGTQLSVL.

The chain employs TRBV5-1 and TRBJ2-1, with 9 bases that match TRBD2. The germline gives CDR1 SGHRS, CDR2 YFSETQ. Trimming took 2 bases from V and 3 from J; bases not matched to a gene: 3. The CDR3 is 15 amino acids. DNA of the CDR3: TGCGCCAGCAGCTTAGCGGGAGGAGTCTACAATGAGCAGTTCTTC. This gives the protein CASSLAGGVYNEQFF. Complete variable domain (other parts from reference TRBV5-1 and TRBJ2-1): KAGVTQTPRYLIKTRGQQVTLSCSPISGHRSVSWYQQTPGQGLQFLFEYFSETQRNKGNFPGRFSGRQFSNSRSEMNVSTLELGDSALYLCASSLAGGVYNEQFFGPGTRLTVL.

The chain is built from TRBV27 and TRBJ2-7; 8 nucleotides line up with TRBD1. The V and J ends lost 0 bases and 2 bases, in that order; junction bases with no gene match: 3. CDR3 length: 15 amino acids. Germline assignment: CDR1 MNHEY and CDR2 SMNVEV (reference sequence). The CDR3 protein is CASSLSGTGPYEQYF. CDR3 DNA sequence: TGTGCCAGCAGTTTATCCGGGACAGGACCCTACGAGCAGTACTTC.

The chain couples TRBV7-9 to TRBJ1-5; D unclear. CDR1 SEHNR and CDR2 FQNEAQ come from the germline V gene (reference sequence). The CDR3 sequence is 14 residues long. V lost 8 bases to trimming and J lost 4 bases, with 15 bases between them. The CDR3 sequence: CASGASGGNQPQHF. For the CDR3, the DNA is TGTGCCAGCGGAGCTTCAGGAGGAAATCAGCCCCAGCATTTT.

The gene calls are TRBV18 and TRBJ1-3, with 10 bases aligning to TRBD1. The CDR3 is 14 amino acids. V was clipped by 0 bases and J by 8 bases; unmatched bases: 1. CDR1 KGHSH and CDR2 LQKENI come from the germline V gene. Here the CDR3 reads CASSPPGTGDTIYF. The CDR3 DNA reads TGTGCCAGCTCACCACCGGGGACAGGGGACACCATATATTTT.

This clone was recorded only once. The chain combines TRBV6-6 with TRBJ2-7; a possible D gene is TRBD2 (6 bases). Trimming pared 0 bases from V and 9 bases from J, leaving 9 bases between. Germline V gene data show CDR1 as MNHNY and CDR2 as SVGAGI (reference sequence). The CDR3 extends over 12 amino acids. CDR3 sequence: CASSYSRDLQYF. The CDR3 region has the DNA TGTGCCAGCAGTTACTCGCGGGACTTGCAGTACTTC.

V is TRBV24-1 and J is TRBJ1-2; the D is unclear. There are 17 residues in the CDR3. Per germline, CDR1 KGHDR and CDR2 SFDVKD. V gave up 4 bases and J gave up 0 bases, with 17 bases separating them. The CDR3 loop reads CATSDAPRGVPNYGYTF. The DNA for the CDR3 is TGTGCCACCAGTGACGCGCCCCGCGGGGTCCCTAACTATGGCTACACCTTC.

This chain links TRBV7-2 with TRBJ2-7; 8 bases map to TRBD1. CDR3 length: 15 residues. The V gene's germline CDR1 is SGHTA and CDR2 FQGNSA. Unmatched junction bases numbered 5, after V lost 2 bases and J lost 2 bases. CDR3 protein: CASSLSPGGTYEQYF. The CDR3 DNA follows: TGTGCCAGCAGCTTAAGCCCAGGGGGCACCTACGAGCAGTACTTC.

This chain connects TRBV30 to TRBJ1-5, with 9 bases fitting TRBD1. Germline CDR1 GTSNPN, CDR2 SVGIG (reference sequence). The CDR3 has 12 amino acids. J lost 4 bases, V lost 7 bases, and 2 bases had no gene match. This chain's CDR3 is CAYDRGNQPQHF. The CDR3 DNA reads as TGTGCCTACGACAGGGGGAATCAGCCCCAGCATTTT.

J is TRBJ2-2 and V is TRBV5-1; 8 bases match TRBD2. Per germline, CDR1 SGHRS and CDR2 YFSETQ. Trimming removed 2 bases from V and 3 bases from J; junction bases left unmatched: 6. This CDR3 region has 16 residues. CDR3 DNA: TGCGCCAGCAGCTTCGGGGGGGCCAAGTACACCGGGGAGCTGTTTTTT. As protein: CASSFGGAKYTGELFF.

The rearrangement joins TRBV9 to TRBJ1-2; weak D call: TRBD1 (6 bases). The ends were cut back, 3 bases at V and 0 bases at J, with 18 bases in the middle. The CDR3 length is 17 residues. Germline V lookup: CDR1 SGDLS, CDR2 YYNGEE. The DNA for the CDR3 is TGTGCCAGCAGCGAGACCCTCACAGGGCAGGCTAACTATGGCTACACCTTC. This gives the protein CASSETLTGQANYGYTF.

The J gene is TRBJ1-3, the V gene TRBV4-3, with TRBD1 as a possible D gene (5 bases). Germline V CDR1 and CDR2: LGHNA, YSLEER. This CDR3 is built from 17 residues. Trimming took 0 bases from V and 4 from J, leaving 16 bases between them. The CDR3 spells CASSQDVEGTNGNTIYF. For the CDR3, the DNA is TGCGCCAGCAGCCAAGACGTCGAGGGGACTAACGGAAACACCATATATTTT.

The CDR3 nucleotides are TGCGCCAGCAGCTTAGACAGGGGCTCCTACGAGCAGTACTTC. As protein: CASSLDRGSYEQYF. The chain combines TRBV5-1 with TRBJ2-7; TRBD1 matches at 8 bases. This CDR3 is 14 amino acids long. In germline, CDR1 is SGHRS, CDR2 YFSETQ. V lost 2 bases and J lost 0; bases outside the gene matches: 1.

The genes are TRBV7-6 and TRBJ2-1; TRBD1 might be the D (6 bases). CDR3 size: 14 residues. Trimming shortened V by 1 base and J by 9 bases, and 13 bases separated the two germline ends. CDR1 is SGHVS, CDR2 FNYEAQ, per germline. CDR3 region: CASSLVGRGGEQFF. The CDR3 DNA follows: TGTGCCAGCAGCTTAGTAGGCAGGGGTGGTGAGCAGTTCTTC.

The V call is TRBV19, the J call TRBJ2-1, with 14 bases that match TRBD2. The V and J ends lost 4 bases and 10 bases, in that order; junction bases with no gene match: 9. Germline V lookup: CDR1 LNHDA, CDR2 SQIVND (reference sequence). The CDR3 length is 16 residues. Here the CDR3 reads CASSTSETSGGGEQFF. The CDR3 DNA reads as TGTGCCAGTAGTACGTCTGAGACTAGCGGGGGGGGAGAGCAGTTCTTC.

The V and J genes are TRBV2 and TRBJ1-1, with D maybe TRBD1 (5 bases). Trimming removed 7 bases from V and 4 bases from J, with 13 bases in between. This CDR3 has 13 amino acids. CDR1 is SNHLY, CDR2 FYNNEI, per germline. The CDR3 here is CASKRQGGTEAFF. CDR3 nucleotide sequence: TGTGCCAGCAAGAGGCAGGGAGGCACTGAAGCTTTCTTT.

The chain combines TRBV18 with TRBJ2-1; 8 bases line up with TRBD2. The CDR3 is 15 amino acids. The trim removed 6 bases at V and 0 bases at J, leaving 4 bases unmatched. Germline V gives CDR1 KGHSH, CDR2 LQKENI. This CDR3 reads CASSRGDSSYNEQFF. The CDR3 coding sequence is TGTGCCAGCTCGCGGGGGGATAGCTCCTACAATGAGCAGTTCTTC.

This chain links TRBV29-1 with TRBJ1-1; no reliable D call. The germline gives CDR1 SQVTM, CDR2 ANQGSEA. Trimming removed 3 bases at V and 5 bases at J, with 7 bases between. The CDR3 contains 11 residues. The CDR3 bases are TGCAGCGTTGACTCCTATACTGAAGCTTTCTTT. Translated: CSVDSYTEAFF.

The chain's CDR3 is CASSLLAGGLQYF. CDR3 DNA sequence: TGTGCCAGCAGCCTTCTAGCGGGGGGCCTTCAGTACTTC. The chain uses TRBV6-5 and TRBJ2-4; 11 bases match TRBD2. Germline CDR1 reads MNHEY; CDR2 reads SVGAGI. This CDR3 comprises 13 residues. The V segment lost 6 bases and the J segment 11 bases; nucleotides outside the gene matches: 6.

The CDR3 spells CASSPNRGHEQFF. The CDR3 DNA reads as TGTGCCAGCAGTCCTAACAGGGGCCATGAGCAGTTCTTC. This chain uses TRBV7-3 with TRBJ2-1, with 7 bases lining up with TRBD1. Germline V CDR1 and CDR2: SGHTA, FQGTGA. J lost 8 bases, V lost 6 bases, and 7 bases had no gene match. The CDR3 length is 13 residues.